One TCR beta chain is described in this entry. This specimen comes from a study of identifying expanded T cells in peripheral blood. Trimming removed 2 bases from V and 0 bases from J, with 15 bases in between. This CDR3 contains 17 residues. The germline CDR1 and CDR2 sequences are SGHAT and FQNNGV. TCRdb's copy holds only in-frame clones and misses some; the assay was immunoSEQ multiplex PCR. The sample shows tens of thousands of clones, about 91% of them seen only once. The source of this sequence is a person aged 18-69 years in good health. This chain joins TRBV11-2 and TRBJ2-3; D may be TRBD1 (5 bases). The sequenced sample was blood. Written as DNA, the CDR3 is TGTGCCAGCAGCTTAATAAGGGGCCAATCTAGCACAGATACGCAGTATTTT. It translates to CASSLIRGQSSTDTQYF. Supplemented by reference TRBV11-2 and TRBJ2-3, the full variable domain reads EAGVAQSPRYKIIEKRQSVAFWCNPISGHATLYWYQQILGQGPKLLIQFQNNGVVDDSQLPKDRFSAERLKGVDSTLKIQPAKLEDSAVYLCASSLIRGQSSTDTQYFGPGTRLTVL.